One sample yielded the 20 T cell receptor beta chains listed below, sequenced in a study of blood T cell repertoires in COVID-19. Sequenced by immunoSEQ multiplex PCR; TCRdb stores in-frame clones only, minus some. The sample has roughly 220,000 clones; roughly 88% are singletons. Sequenced input: peripheral blood. Receptors were obtained from a woman between 40 and 55 years old who had recovered from COVID-19.

This clone has a single count. This rearrangement joins TRBV6-2 or TRBV6-3 to TRBJ2-7; a possible D gene is TRBD1 (5 bases). Trimming took 4 bases from V and 0 from J, leaving 13 bases between them. This CDR3 is 15 amino acids long. Germline CDR1 MNHEY, CDR2 SVGEGT. As DNA, the CDR3 is TGTGCCAGCAGTTTCCAGGGATCCCTCTCCTACGAGCAGTACTTC. Its translation: CASSFQGSLSYEQYF.

The rearrangement joins TRBV7-2 to TRBJ2-3; the match to TRBD2 covers 7 bases. Germline-derived CDR1 and CDR2 are SGHTA and FQGNSA. V was clipped by 1 base and J by 6 bases; unmatched bases: 7. The CDR3 covers 15 residues. The chain's CDR3 is CASSLGLAARDTQYF. CDR3 sequence (DNA): TGTGCCAGCAGCTTAGGCCTAGCGGCCCGGGATACGCAGTATTTT. Complete variable domain (other parts from reference TRBV7-2 and TRBJ2-3): GAGVSQSPSNKVTEKGKDVELRCDPISGHTALYWYRQSLGQGLEFLIYFQGNSAPDKSGLPSDRFSAERTGGSVSTLTIQRTQQEDSAVYLCASSLGLAARDTQYFGPGTRLTVL.

This chain uses TRBV18 with TRBJ2-2; D might be TRBD2 (6 bases). The CDR3 has 15 amino acids. V shed 2 bases and J shed 0 bases, with 7 bases lying between them. CDR1 and CDR2 (germline): KGHSH, LQKENI. The CDR3 sequence is CASSPAGSNTGELFF. DNA of the CDR3: TGTGCCAGCTCACCAGCGGGGTCGAACACCGGGGAGCTGTTTTTT.

This clone was seen a single time. This chain connects TRBV5-5 to TRBJ1-1; 7 bases map to TRBD1. Germline CDR1 is SGHKS and CDR2 is YYEKEE (reference sequence). Unmatched junction bases numbered 3, after V lost 4 bases and J lost 3 bases. This CDR3 comprises 13 residues. CDR3 protein: CASSQGQYTEAFF. CDR3 in DNA: TGTGCCAGCAGCCAGGGACAGTACACTGAAGCTTTCTTT.

The rearrangement uses TRBV19 and TRBJ2-1, with a possible D match to TRBD2 (6 bases). V lost 6 bases to trimming and J lost 3 bases, with 9 bases between them. Germline V lookup: CDR1 LNHDA, CDR2 SQIVND (reference sequence). The CDR3 length is 13 residues. The CDR3 region is CASSGGGYNEQFF. The CDR3 bases are TGTGCCAGTAGCGGGGGTGGCTACAATGAGCAGTTCTTC.

The rearrangement joins TRBV5-1 to TRBJ2-5, with a possible D match to TRBD1 (6 bases). V gave up 0 bases and J gave up 4 bases, with 13 bases separating them. Germline V gives CDR1 SGHRS, CDR2 YFSETQ. The length of the CDR3 is 15 residues. The CDR3 coding sequence is TGCGCCAGCAGCTTGGTTCCTACAGGGACAGAGACCCAGTACTTC. The encoded protein is CASSLVPTGTETQYF. The variable domain in full, completed from reference TRBV5-1 and TRBJ2-5, reads KAGVTQTPRYLIKTRGQQVTLSCSPISGHRSVSWYQQTPGQGLQFLFEYFSETQRNKGNFPGRFSGRQFSNSRSEMNVSTLELGDSALYLCASSLVPTGTETQYFGPGTRLLVL.

The chain is built from TRBV5-4 and TRBJ2-7, with D possibly TRBD1 on 5 matching bases. The germline V gene has CDR1 SGHNT and CDR2 YYREEE (reference sequence). The CDR3 is 15 residues long. Deletions cut 4 bases from V and 3 bases from J, with 17 bases between. The CDR3 loop is CASSPDLTDYYEQYF. In DNA form, the CDR3 reads TGTGCCAGCAGCCCGGACCTGACAGATTACTACGAGCAGTACTTC. The variable domain in full, completed from reference TRBV5-4 and TRBJ2-7, reads ETGVTQSPTHLIKTRGQQVTLRCSSQSGHNTVSWYQQALGQGPQFIFQYYREEENGRGNFPPRFSGLQFPNYSSELNVNALELDDSALYLCASSPDLTDYYEQYFGPGTRLTVT.

The genes are TRBV28 and TRBJ2-7, with TRBD1 as a possible D gene (5 bases). The CDR3 sequence is 13 residues long. Germline V gene lookup returns CDR1 MDHEN and CDR2 SYDVKM. The V and J ends lost 7 bases and 0 bases respectively, with 10 bases between them. The CDR3 coding sequence is TGTGCCAGCAAAGCAGGGTCCTCCTACGAGCAGTACTTC. Translating it yields CASKAGSSYEQYF. The variable domain in full, with the rest retrieved from reference TRBV28 and TRBJ2-7, is DVKVTQSSRYLVKRTGEKVFLECVQDMDHENMFWYRQDPGLGLRLIYFSYDVKMKEKGDIPEGYSVSREKKERFSLILESASTNQTSMYLCASKAGSSYEQYFGPGTRLTVT.

The J gene is TRBJ1-1, the V gene TRBV5-1; the D is unclear. Trimming cost V 3 bases and J 3 bases, with 9 bases left between them. Germline V gives CDR1 SGHRS, CDR2 YFSETQ. The CDR3 runs 13 residues. The CDR3 protein is CASSWTEDTEAFF. The CDR3 DNA sequence: TGCGCCAGCAGCTGGACGGAGGACACTGAAGCTTTCTTT.

The genes are TRBV9 and TRBJ1-4; D ambiguous. The CDR3 is made up of 12 amino acids. Germline loops: CDR1 SGDLS, CDR2 YYNGEE. Trimming took off 7 bases at V and 6 bases at J, with 10 bases between the two ends. CDR3 nucleotides: TGTGCCAGCCAAGGACTGGATGAAAAACTGTTTTTT. Its translation is CASQGLDEKLFF.

The chain couples TRBV7-2 to TRBJ2-2; TRBD1 matches 10 bases. This CDR3 region has 14 residues. Germline values: CDR1 SGHTA, CDR2 FQGNSA. V shed 5 bases, J shed 6 bases, and the junction held 3 bases outside the gene matches. Here the CDR3 DNA reads TGTGCCAGCAGCCTCGGGACAGGGGCCGGGGAGCTGTTTTTT. Translating gives CASSLGTGAGELFF.

The V gene is TRBV7-9, the J gene TRBJ1-1; D gene ambiguous. The length of the CDR3 is 14 residues. Germline loops: CDR1 SEHNR, CDR2 FQNEAQ (reference sequence). Trimming stripped 2 bases from V and 10 bases from J, with 17 bases between. The CDR3 DNA is TGTGCCAGCAGCTTACTCGGCAGTGAGGGTGGAGCTTTCTTT. Amino acids: CASSLLGSEGGAFF.

V usage is TRBV3-1 (or the pseudogene TRBV3-2) and J usage is TRBJ1-2, with D possibly matching TRBD1 (6 bases). Germline V gene lookup returns CDR1 LGHDT and CDR2 YNNKEL (reference sequence). This CDR3 region has 14 residues. Deletions cut 2 bases from V and 7 bases from J, with 14 bases between. CDR3 loop: CASSQRGEGSGYTF. CDR3 in DNA: TGTGCCAGCAGCCAAAGGGGGGAGGGTTCTGGCTACACCTTC.

V is TRBV27 and J is TRBJ2-5; a weak D match, TRBD1 (5 bases). The V end lost 5 bases, the J end lost 0 bases, and 7 bases lay between the germline ends. The CDR3 is 13 residues long. Germline values: CDR1 MNHEY, CDR2 SMNVEV (reference sequence). The CDR3 region is CASSRQYQETQYF. Written as DNA, the CDR3 is TGTGCCAGCAGTCGACAGTACCAAGAGACCCAGTACTTC.

The chain is built from TRBV5-4 and TRBJ2-7, with 13 bases lining up with TRBD2. Trimming removed 3 bases from V and 2 bases from J; junction bases left unmatched: 2. The CDR3 is 15 amino acids. Germline CDR1 reads SGHNT; CDR2 reads YYREEE (reference sequence). CDR3 in DNA: TGTGCCAGCAGCTCGGGACTAGCGGGGACCTACGAGCAGTACTTC. Its translation is CASSSGLAGTYEQYF.

The V and J genes are TRBV29-1 and TRBJ1-1; 10 positions match TRBD1. In germline, CDR1 is SQVTM, CDR2 ANQGSEA. With 7 bases clipped from V and 6 bases from J, the junction kept 8 bases outside the gene matches. This CDR3 contains 13 residues. CDR3 amino acids: CSGRGTGVAEAFF. DNA for the CDR3: TGCAGCGGTAGAGGGACAGGGGTAGCTGAAGCTTTCTTT.

The gene calls are TRBV6-4 and TRBJ1-5, with 8 bases identical to TRBD1. V lost 9 bases and J lost 4; bases outside the gene matches: 11. CDR3 size: 15 residues. From germline, CDR1 is MRHNA and CDR2 SNTAGT. CDR3 DNA: TGTGCCAGTAGGCGGATCCGGGACAGGAATCAGCCCCAGCATTTT. This gives the protein CASRRIRDRNQPQHF.

DNA for the CDR3: TGCAGTGCTAGTCAACCCGGTTCAGGGAAGAGAAGCACTGAAGCTTTCTTT. Translated: CSASQPGSGKRSTEAFF. The chain employs TRBV20-1 and TRBJ1-1; D is perhaps TRBD1 (5 bases). Germline V gene sequence: CDR1 DFQATT, CDR2 SNEGSKA (reference sequence). This CDR3 region has 17 residues. V gave up 3 bases and J gave up 4 bases, with 24 bases separating them.

J is TRBJ2-7 and V is TRBV7-2, with D maybe TRBD2 (6 bases). V was clipped by 5 bases and J by 4 bases, with 15 bases between them. CDR1 is SGHTA and CDR2 is FQGNSA in the germline V gene. The CDR3 is made up of 14 amino acids. CDR3 coding DNA: TGTGCCAGCAGCCTGTGGTCGGGGAGGTACGAGCAGTACTTC. Protein product: CASSLWSGRYEQYF.

The chain is built from TRBV29-1 and TRBJ1-1; D not certain. The CDR3 runs 13 residues. Deletions cut 3 bases from V and 2 bases from J, with 10 bases between. CDR1 SQVTM and CDR2 ANQGSEA come from the germline V gene. The CDR3 spells CSVEMASNTEAFF. The CDR3 DNA reads TGCAGCGTTGAGATGGCCAGTAACACTGAAGCTTTCTTT.